The 23 T cell receptor beta chains presented below share a single source sample, sequenced in a study of blood T cell repertoires in COVID-19. Sequencing used immunoSEQ multiplex PCR; TCRdb keeps in-frame clones, though not all of them. The sample shows under 65,000 clones, 75% to 95% of them seen only once. Specimen: peripheral blood. Receptors originate from a man aged 50 or older with acute or convalescent COVID-19.

The chain uses TRBV11-2 and TRBJ2-7; a possible D gene is TRBD1 (6 bases). CDR3 size: 14 residues. Germline CDR1 SGHAT, CDR2 FQNNGV. The germline V and J ends were trimmed by 5 bases and 4 bases, with 15 bases remaining between them. The DNA of the CDR3 is TGTGCCAGCAGCCAATCGCAGGGGAATTACGAGCAGTACTTC. Its protein is CASSQSQGNYEQYF.

V and J are TRBV18 and TRBJ2-3; TRBD1 matches at 7 bases. Germline trimming cut 4 bases from V and 1 base from J; bases unmatched to any gene: 5. CDR1 is KGHSH, CDR2 LQKENI, per germline. This CDR3 has 15 residues. The CDR3 spells CASSRTGQRTDTQYF. The DNA for the CDR3 is TGTGCCAGCTCACGAACGGGACAGCGCACAGATACGCAGTATTTT.

V gene TRBV6-6 combines with J gene TRBJ1-5; 7 positions match TRBD1. This CDR3 comprises 13 residues. Germline V CDR1 and CDR2: MNHNY, SVGAGI (reference sequence). The ends lost 10 bases at V and 1 base at J; junction bases unmatched: 4. CDR3 DNA: TGTGCCACCCAGACAGGGAGCAATCAGCCCCAGCATTTT. Its translation: CATQTGSNQPQHF.

V is TRBV5-6 and J is TRBJ1-4; 8 bases align to TRBD1. With 3 bases clipped from V and 7 bases from J, the junction kept 8 bases outside the gene matches. From germline, CDR1 is SGHDT and CDR2 YYEEEE. This CDR3 has 15 amino acids. Written as DNA, the CDR3 is TGTGCCAGCAGCTGGCAGGGGGCGCCGGGTGAAAAACTGTTTTTT. Its translation is CASSWQGAPGEKLFF. Together with reference TRBV5-6 and TRBJ1-4, the CDR3 gives the full variable domain: DAGVTQSPTHLIKTRGQQVTLRCSPKSGHDTVSWYQQALGQGPQFIFQYYEEEERQRGNFPDRFSGHQFPNYSSELNVNALLLGDSALYLCASSWQGAPGEKLFFGSGTQLSVL.

The chain couples TRBV5-8 to TRBJ1-2; 7 nucleotides line up with TRBD1. Germline V lookup: CDR1 SGHTS, CDR2 YDEGEE. V gave up 4 bases and J gave up 4 bases; unmatched junction bases: 4. The CDR3 has 13 amino acids. DNA of the CDR3: TGTGCCAGCAGCCCTGGGACAGTCTATGGCTACACCTTC. Amino acid sequence: CASSPGTVYGYTF.

V is TRBV28 and J is TRBJ2-7; D not certain. The V end lost 6 bases, the J end lost 4 bases, and 19 bases lay between the germline ends. Looked up from germline, CDR1 is MDHEN and CDR2 is SYDVKM. This CDR3 region has 15 residues. CDR3 amino acids: CASRLYSGGEYEQYF. In DNA form, the CDR3 reads TGTGCCAGCAGACTTTATTCCGGCGGAGAATACGAGCAGTACTTC. Full variable domain (remainder filled in from reference TRBV28 and TRBJ2-7): DVKVTQSSRYLVKRTGEKVFLECVQDMDHENMFWYRQDPGLGLRLIYFSYDVKMKEKGDIPEGYSVSREKKERFSLILESASTNQTSMYLCASRLYSGGEYEQYFGPGTRLTVT.

This chain joins TRBV5-1 and TRBJ2-7; tentatively, D is TRBD2 (6 bases). CDR1 and CDR2 from the germline V gene are SGHRS and YFSETQ. This CDR3 has 14 residues. V was pared by 3 bases and J by 0 bases, with 10 bases between. The CDR3: CASSSGDLSYEQYF. The DNA of the CDR3 is TGCGCCAGCAGCTCGGGGGACCTCTCCTACGAGCAGTACTTC.

The chain recombines TRBV24-1 with TRBJ2-1; tentatively, D is TRBD2 (5 bases). This CDR3 comprises 16 residues. CDR1 is KGHDR, CDR2 SFDVKD, per germline. Trimming removed 3 bases at V and 6 bases at J, with 17 bases between. CDR3 sequence: CATSDIRDTTPNEQFF. The DNA for the CDR3 is TGTGCCACCAGTGATATCCGGGATACAACTCCCAATGAGCAGTTCTTC.

The chain is built from TRBV18 and TRBJ2-1, with 10 bases fitting TRBD2. This CDR3 comprises 15 residues. V dropped 4 bases and J dropped 10; count of bases not matched to a gene: 10. Looked up from germline, CDR1 is KGHSH and CDR2 is LQKENI. This CDR3 is CASSQTSGAGQEQFF. DNA for the CDR3: TGTGCCAGCTCACAAACTAGCGGGGCAGGACAAGAGCAGTTCTTC.

The V call is TRBV7-2, the J call TRBJ2-3; TRBD1 is a possible D gene (6 bases). Germline loops: CDR1 SGHTA, CDR2 FQGNSA. V lost 9 bases and J lost 2, with 12 bases in between. The CDR3 is 13 amino acids. CDR3 DNA sequence: TGTGCCAGTCACTGGGGACACACAGATACGCAGTATTTT. Translation: CASHWGHTDTQYF.

This chain joins TRBV5-1 and TRBJ2-2, with a possible D match to TRBD1 (6 bases). The ends were cut back, 0 bases at V and 1 base at J, with 10 bases in the middle. The CDR3 runs to 16 residues. From germline, CDR1 is SGHRS and CDR2 YFSETQ. CDR3 sequence (DNA): TGCGCCAGCAGCTTGGTTGGGGGCCTGAACACCGGGGAGCTGTTTTTT. Its translation is CASSLVGGLNTGELFF.

V gene TRBV3-1 (or the pseudogene TRBV3-2) combines with J gene TRBJ1-2; D is unresolved. V lost 3 bases, J lost 3 bases, and 8 bases lay in between. The CDR3 totals 13 residues. Looked up from germline, CDR1 is LGHDT and CDR2 is YNNKEL (reference sequence). The CDR3 sequence is CASSHQEYYGYTF. The CDR3 coding sequence is TGTGCCAGCAGCCACCAAGAGTACTATGGCTACACCTTC.

The V call is TRBV4-2, the J call TRBJ2-7; 10 bases match TRBD2. The CDR3 is 15 amino acids. After removal of 4 bases from V and 4 bases from J, the junction contained 7 bases not matched to a gene. Germline CDR1 reads LGHNA; CDR2 reads YNFKEQ. The CDR3 DNA sequence: TGTGCCAGCAGCCTAACTGGGACTAGCGAGTACGAGCAGTACTTC. It encodes CASSLTGTSEYEQYF.

V usage is TRBV3-1 (or the pseudogene TRBV3-2) and J usage is TRBJ2-5; 9 positions agree with TRBD1. Unmatched junction bases numbered 6, after V lost 4 bases and J lost 3 bases. Germline values: CDR1 LGHDT, CDR2 YNNKEL (reference sequence). The CDR3 is 15 residues long. This CDR3 reads CASSPGWTGEETQYF. The CDR3 DNA reads as TGTGCCAGCAGCCCCGGCTGGACAGGGGAAGAGACCCAGTACTTC.

This clone was seen only once. The rearrangement links TRBV10-2 to TRBJ1-6, with no clear D. Trimming stripped 6 bases from V and 1 base from J, with 13 bases between. Germline V gene lookup returns CDR1 WSHSY and CDR2 SAAADI. The CDR3 is 16 amino acids. Here the CDR3 DNA reads TGCGCCAGCAGGGGAGAAGGAGAATCCTATAATTCACCCCTCCACTTT. This gives the protein CASRGEGESYNSPLHF.

The genes are TRBV5-6 and TRBJ1-1; the match to TRBD1 covers 9 bases. From germline, CDR1 is SGHDT and CDR2 YYEEEE. The CDR3 is made up of 14 amino acids. V shed 4 bases, J shed 5 bases, and the junction held 6 bases outside the gene matches. CDR3 sequence: CASSKTGGSTEAFF. CDR3 coding DNA: TGTGCCAGCAGCAAGACAGGGGGGTCAACTGAAGCTTTCTTT.

CDR3 residues: CASSETLTGLNQPQHF. The CDR3 DNA sequence: TGTGCCAGCAGTGAGACCCTGACAGGACTCAATCAGCCCCAGCATTTT. The chain combines TRBV2 with TRBJ1-5; a weak D match, TRBD1 (6 bases). The germline V gene has CDR1 SNHLY and CDR2 FYNNEI. CDR3 length: 16 amino acids. Trimming took off 3 bases at V and 3 bases at J, with 15 bases between the two ends.

CDR3 loop: CASSLGATGGFYSPLHF. As DNA, the CDR3 is TGTGCCAGCAGCTTAGGGGCGACAGGGGGCTTCTATTCACCCCTCCACTTT. The V and J genes are TRBV7-2 and TRBJ1-6, with 10 positions matching TRBD1. The CDR3 spans 17 residues. Germline trimming cut 1 base from V and 8 bases from J; bases unmatched to any gene: 8. Germline-derived CDR1 and CDR2 are SGHTA and FQGNSA.

This rearrangement joins TRBV2 to TRBJ2-7; tentative D call: TRBD1 (6 bases). Germline assignment: CDR1 SNHLY and CDR2 FYNNEI. The CDR3 covers 14 residues. Between the trimmed V and J ends, which lost 5 bases and 2 bases, there was a span of 13 bases. The CDR3 DNA reads TGTGCCAGCAGTCCCCAGGGGAAAGCCTACGAGCAGTACTTC. Protein sequence: CASSPQGKAYEQYF. Full variable domain (rest looked up from reference TRBV2 and TRBJ2-7): EPEVTQTPSHQVTQMGQEVILRCVPISNHLYFYWYRQILGQKVEFLVSFYNNEISEKSEIFDDQFSVERPDGSNFTLKIRSTKLEDSAMYFCASSPQGKAYEQYFGPGTRLTVT.

The V call is TRBV2, the J call TRBJ2-3; 7 bases agree with TRBD2. There are 15 residues in the CDR3. Germline assignment: CDR1 SNHLY and CDR2 FYNNEI. J was trimmed by 2 bases and V by 6 bases; bases with no gene match: 8. The CDR3 DNA is TGTGCCAGCAGACCAGCGGGGATGGACACAGATACGCAGTATTTT. This encodes CASRPAGMDTDTQYF.

This clone came up a few times. This rearrangement joins TRBV9 to TRBJ2-5; no reliable D call. The CDR3 spans 14 residues. Germline CDR1 and CDR2: SGDLS and YYNGEE. Trimming removed 0 bases from V and 3 bases from J, with 9 bases in between. This CDR3 reads CASSVGYREETQYF. The CDR3 DNA follows: TGTGCCAGCAGCGTAGGCTATCGTGAAGAGACCCAGTACTTC.

V is TRBV19 and J is TRBJ1-5, with 9 bases lining up with TRBD1. The V gene end was trimmed by 8 bases and the J gene end by 6 bases; junction bases not matched to a gene: 8. Germline values: CDR1 LNHDA, CDR2 SQIVND (reference sequence). The CDR3 totals 14 residues. In DNA, the CDR3 is TGTGCCAGTTACAAACAGGGGGCAGGTCAGCCCCAGCATTTT. Residues: CASYKQGAGQPQHF.

This rearrangement joins TRBV18 to TRBJ1-4; D remains unclear. This CDR3 comprises 14 residues. Germline V gene data show CDR1 as KGHSH and CDR2 as LQKENI. The germline V and J ends were trimmed by 2 bases and 0 bases, with 4 bases remaining between them. CDR3 in DNA: TGTGCCAGCTCACCATATGCAACTAATGAAAAACTGTTTTTT. Residues: CASSPYATNEKLFF.